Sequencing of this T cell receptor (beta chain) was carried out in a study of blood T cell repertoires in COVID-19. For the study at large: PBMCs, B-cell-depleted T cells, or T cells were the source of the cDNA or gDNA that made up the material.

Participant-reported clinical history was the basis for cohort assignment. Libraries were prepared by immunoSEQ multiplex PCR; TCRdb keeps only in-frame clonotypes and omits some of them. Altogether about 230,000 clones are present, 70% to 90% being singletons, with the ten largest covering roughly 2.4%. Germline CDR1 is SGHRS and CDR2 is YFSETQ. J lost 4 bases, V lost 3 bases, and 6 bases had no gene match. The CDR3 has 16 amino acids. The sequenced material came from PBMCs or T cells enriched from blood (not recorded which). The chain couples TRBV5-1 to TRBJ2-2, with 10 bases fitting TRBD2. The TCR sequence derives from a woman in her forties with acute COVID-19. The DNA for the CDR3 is TGCGCCAGCAGCTCTCTAGCGGGAGAGGGCACCGGGGAGCTGTTTTTT. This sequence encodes CASSSLAGEGTGELFF.